This entry concerns a single T cell receptor beta chain. Antigen: not known. The sample is drawn from a study of OX40 agonist ivuxolimab in advanced cancers. At the level of the study: Dosing consisted of intravenous ivuxolimab at 0.01 to 10 mg/kg every 2 weeks. Eligibility rules accepted prior anti-PD-1, anti-PD-L1 or anti-CTLA-4 therapy, and 40% to 50% had some.

Study-level results: Blood T cells, both CD4+ and CD8+, expanded clonally by week 6 at 0.1 to 3.0 mg/kg. Nonresponders, in some cases, also had low normalized T-cell clonal expansion.

Using immunoSEQ multiplex PCR, the repertoire was profiled, and TCRdb retains in-frame clones only, with some absent. The data show tens of thousands of clones, over 75% seen once. The V and J ends lost 2 bases and 0 bases respectively, with 5 bases between them. CDR3 length equals 13 residues. CDR1 is SGHNT, CDR2 YYREEE, per germline (reference sequence). V and J are TRBV5-4 and TRBJ1-2; D is unclear. The sample consisted of CD4+ or CD8+ T cells sorted from blood, taken in a trial of the OX40 agonist ivuxolimab. The source of this sequence is an adult with an advanced solid tumor such as melanoma, head and neck, liver or kidney cancer. In DNA form, the CDR3 reads TGTGCCAGCAGCTTAGGATCTAACTATGGCTACACCTTC. The encoded protein is CASSLGSNYGYTF.